These T cell receptor beta chains were read from a single sample in a study of blood T cell repertoires in COVID-19. Clones were sequenced by immunoSEQ multiplex PCR, and TCRdb holds only the in-frame ones, with some missing. This sample has about 150,000 clones, with roughly 85% found just once. Sequenced material: peripheral blood. The receptors were sampled from a man aged 65 to 79 with acute or convalescent COVID-19. Each CDR3 is given with its conserved first and last residue. A D gene is named only where the DNA matches it firmly. A clone size is listed for some rows: how often the clone was seen (once, few, many), or a class if it is expanded.

j_gene	v_gene	d_gene	abundance	len	CDR3aa	CDR3nt
TRBJ2-5	TRBV5-6	NA	NA	15	CASSAGTWGDETQYF	TGTGCCAGCAGCGCCGGGACCTGGGGGGATGAGACCCAGTACTTC
TRBJ1-2	TRBV5-6	NA	once	13	CASSHQGSRGYTF	TGTGCCAGCAGCCACCAGGGGTCCCGAGGCTACACCTTC
TRBJ2-3	TRBV6-2/TRBV6-3	TRBD2	NA	16	CASSYWLAGITDTQYF	TGTGCCAGCAGTTACTGGCTAGCGGGAATCACAGATACGCAGTATTTT
TRBJ2-1	TRBV6-6	TRBD1	once	14	CASSPRTGNNEQFF	TGTGCCAGCAGTCCGCGGACAGGGAACAATGAGCAGTTCTTC
TRBJ2-7	TRBV16	NA	NA	14	CASSPWTDSYEQYF	TGTGCCAGCAGCCCCTGGACAGATTCCTACGAGCAGTACTTC
TRBJ2-3	TRBV28	NA	NA	15	CASSSTGTSTDTQYF	TGTGCCAGCAGTTCGACAGGGACTAGCACAGATACGCAGTATTTT
TRBJ1-1	TRBV18	NA	NA	14	CASVTGGQGTEAFF	TGTGCCAGCGTCACGGGAGGGCAGGGTACTGAAGCTTTCTTT
TRBJ1-4	TRBV6-1	NA	NA	17	CASSEMLDRGFREKLFF	TGTGCCAGCAGTGAAATGTTGGATAGGGGTTTCCGTGAAAAACTGTTTTTT
TRBJ1-4	TRBV6-2/TRBV6-3	NA	NA	15	CASSQPRSPEEKLFF	TGTGCCAGCAGTCAGCCCCGGAGCCCCGAAGAAAAACTGTTTTTT
TRBJ1-3	TRBV12-1	NA	NA	18	CASSFGGGQGVSGNTIYF	TGTGCCAGCAGCTTTGGAGGGGGACAGGGGGTTTCTGGAAACACCATATATTTT
TRBJ1-4	TRBV4-1	TRBD1	NA	18	CASSQRWGPRDRDEKLFF	TGCGCCAGCAGCCAAAGATGGGGCCCCCGGGACAGGGATGAAAAACTGTTTTTT
TRBJ2-2	TRBV5-6	NA	NA	15	CASSLGLAFTGELFF	TGTGCCAGCAGCTTGGGCCTAGCGTTCACCGGGGAGCTGTTTTTT
TRBJ2-2	TRBV28	NA	NA	14	CASTFRQGTGELFF	TGTGCCAGCACGTTTAGGCAGGGGACCGGGGAGCTGTTTTTT
TRBJ2-5	TRBV7-8	TRBD1	NA	16	CASSFPGTGGQETQYF	TGTGCCAGCAGCTTTCCCGGGACAGGGGGTCAAGAGACCCAGTACTTC
TRBJ1-5	TRBV5-6	NA	few	17	CASSFWGVWGGNQPQHF	TGTGCCAGCAGCTTTTGGGGAGTCTGGGGTGGCAATCAGCCCCAGCATTTT
TRBJ2-1	TRBV19	NA	NA	15	CASSIGLGTYNEQFF	TGTGCCAGTAGTATCGGACTTGGAACCTACAATGAGCAGTTCTTC
TRBJ2-1	TRBV28	TRBD1	few	15	CASSLGLDRANEQFF	TGTGCCAGCAGTTTAGGGCTCGACAGGGCTAATGAGCAGTTCTTC
TRBJ1-2	TRBV9	NA	NA	13	CASSVGAGWGYTF	TGTGCCAGCAGCGTAGGGGCAGGCTGGGGCTACACCTTC
TRBJ2-7	TRBV6-2/TRBV6-3	NA	NA	13	CASSYEYSYEQYF	TGTGCCAGCAGTTACGAGTACTCCTACGAGCAGTACTTC
TRBJ2-7	TRBV6-2/TRBV6-3	NA	once	15	CASSLPGRKSYEQYF	TGTGCCAGCAGCCTCCCGGGGAGGAAATCCTACGAGCAGTACTTC
TRBJ2-2	TRBV7-2	NA	NA	16	CASSFSPGSYTGELFF	TGTGCCAGCAGCTTCTCTCCAGGGTCTTACACCGGGGAGCTGTTTTTT
TRBJ2-7	TRBV27	TRBD2	NA	15	CASSLKASGSYEQYF	TGTGCCAGCAGTTTAAAGGCTAGCGGCTCCTACGAGCAGTACTTC
TRBJ2-1	TRBV5-8	TRBD2	NA	16	CASRTSGYSSYNEQFF	TGTGCCAGCAGAACTAGCGGCTATAGCTCCTACAATGAGCAGTTCTTC
TRBJ1-6	TRBV15	NA	NA	13	CATSRALDSPLHF	TGTGCCACCAGCAGAGCCCTCGATTCACCCCTCCACTTT
TRBJ1-2	TRBV28	NA	NA	15	CASSLNGLPNYGYTF	TGTGCCAGCAGTTTAAATGGACTTCCTAACTATGGCTACACCTTC
TRBJ2-5	TRBV7-9	TRBD2	NA	14	CASSFGTSGETQYF	TGTGCCAGCAGCTTTGGGACTAGCGGAGAGACCCAGTACTTC
TRBJ1-1	TRBV12-2	NA	NA	17	CASRLDFLEGGNTEAFF	TGTGCAAGTCGCTTAGATTTCCTGGAAGGGGGCAACACTGAAGCTTTCTTT
TRBJ2-2	TRBV4-2	NA	NA	14	CASSQVAGTGELFF	TGTGCCAGCAGCCAAGTGGCGGGGACCGGGGAGCTGTTTTTT
TRBJ2-2	TRBV2	NA	NA	12	CASVENTGELFF	TGTGCCAGCGTAGAGAACACCGGGGAGCTGTTTTTT
TRBJ2-1	TRBV5-1	TRBD1	once	17	CASSIVTGTGAYNEQFF	TGCGCCAGCAGCATCGTAACCGGGACAGGGGCGTACAATGAGCAGTTCTTC
TRBJ2-2	TRBV19	NA	NA	15	CASSTLTVSTGELFF	TGTGCCAGTAGTACCCTGACAGTAAGCACCGGGGAGCTGTTTTTT
TRBJ2-3	TRBV7-2	TRBD2	NA	16	CASSLASLTSANTQYF	TGTGCCAGCAGCTTAGCATCCCTTACTAGCGCGAATACGCAGTATTTT
TRBJ2-7	TRBV4-3	TRBD2	NA	16	CASSQEEAGTPYEQYF	TGCGCCAGCAGCCAAGAAGAAGCGGGGACCCCCTACGAGCAGTACTTC
TRBJ1-5	TRBV2	NA	NA	14	CASSSQGGNQPQHF	TGTGCCAGCAGTTCACAGGGTGGCAATCAGCCCCAGCATTTT
TRBJ1-1	TRBV5-1	NA	NA	15	CASSLGWTVNTEAFF	TGCGCCAGCAGCTTGGGGTGGACTGTGAACACTGAAGCTTTCTTT
TRBJ2-7	TRBV9	TRBD2	NA	15	CASSVGTSELGEQYF	TGTGCCAGCAGCGTAGGGACTAGCGAGCTGGGCGAGCAGTACTTC
TRBJ1-6	TRBV11-2	NA	NA	14	CASSRGQNNSPLHF	TGTGCCAGCAGCCGTGGACAAAATAATTCACCCCTCCACTTT
TRBJ1-6	TRBV7-2	TRBD1	NA	15	CASSLDRGANSPLHF	TGTGCCAGCAGCTTAGACAGGGGAGCTAATTCACCCCTCCACTTT
TRBJ1-1	TRBV5-5	NA	few	14	CASSAAHRNTEAFF	TGTGCCAGCAGCGCCGCGCACCGGAACACTGAAGCTTTCTTT
TRBJ2-1	TRBV28	NA	NA	11	CASRSNYEQFF	TGTGCCAGCAGGAGTAACTATGAGCAGTTCTTC
TRBJ2-3	TRBV6-2/TRBV6-3	TRBD2	NA	20	CASRPLWTSGSRSSTDTQYF	TGTGCCAGCAGACCTTTATGGACTAGCGGGAGTAGGTCTAGCACAGATACGCAGTATTTT
TRBJ1-5	TRBV6-5	TRBD1	NA	14	CASSSTGGGQPQHF	TGTGCCAGCAGCTCCACAGGGGGCGGTCAGCCCCAGCATTTT
TRBJ2-2	TRBV6-5	NA	few	14	CASCLRGGTGELFF	TGTGCCAGCTGTCTGAGGGGAGGAACCGGGGAGCTGTTTTTT
TRBJ2-1	TRBV27	TRBD2	NA	18	CASSWGGSGRGAYNEQFF	TGTGCCAGCAGTTGGGGTGGTAGCGGGAGAGGGGCCTACAATGAGCAGTTCTTC
TRBJ1-1	TRBV5-1	TRBD1	few	13	CASSSRQGSEAFF	TGCGCCAGCAGCTCCCGACAGGGATCTGAAGCTTTCTTT
TRBJ1-1	TRBV18	NA	few	16	CASSPPGSRSETEAFF	TGTGCCAGCTCACCCCCCGGGTCTCGGAGCGAGACTGAAGCTTTCTTT
TRBJ2-7	TRBV5-1	TRBD2	NA	15	CASSFNSGSFYEQYF	TGCGCCAGCAGCTTCAATAGCGGGAGTTTCTACGAGCAGTACTTC
TRBJ2-5	TRBV28	NA	NA	15	CASSRLGAGGGTQYF	TGTGCCAGCAGTCGACTGGGTGCTGGGGGAGGGACCCAGTACTTC
TRBJ2-1	TRBV11-3	TRBD2	once	16	CASSLLAGGTYNEQFF	TGTGCCAGCAGCTTACTAGCGGGAGGGACCTACAATGAGCAGTTCTTC
TRBJ2-3	TRBV7-2	TRBD1	NA	15	CASSPWTGGIDTQYF	TGTGCCAGCAGCCCCTGGACAGGGGGAATAGATACGCAGTATTTT
TRBJ2-3	TRBV19	TRBD2	few	16	CASSIMAGGGTDTQYF	TGTGCCAGTAGTATAATGGCGGGAGGAGGGACAGATACGCAGTATTTT
TRBJ1-3	TRBV7-9	NA	few	14	CASSLGGAGNTIYF	TGTGCCAGCAGCTTAGGGGGCGCTGGAAACACCATATATTTT
TRBJ2-2	TRBV7-2	NA	NA	14	CASSFLLTTGELFF	TGTGCCAGCAGCTTCTTGCTAACCACCGGGGAGCTGTTTTTT
TRBJ2-1	TRBV2	NA	NA	15	CASSDLSSGYNEQFF	TGTGCCAGCAGTGATCTCAGTTCTGGCTACAATGAGCAGTTCTTC
TRBJ1-1	TRBV5-1	NA	NA	16	CASSLAVRGGNTEAFF	TGCGCCAGCAGCTTGGCCGTCCGGGGAGGGAACACTGAAGCTTTCTTT
TRBJ2-2	TRBV29-1	TRBD2	NA	13	CSVTSGGTGELFF	TGCAGCGTCACCTCGGGGGGGACCGGGGAGCTGTTTTTT